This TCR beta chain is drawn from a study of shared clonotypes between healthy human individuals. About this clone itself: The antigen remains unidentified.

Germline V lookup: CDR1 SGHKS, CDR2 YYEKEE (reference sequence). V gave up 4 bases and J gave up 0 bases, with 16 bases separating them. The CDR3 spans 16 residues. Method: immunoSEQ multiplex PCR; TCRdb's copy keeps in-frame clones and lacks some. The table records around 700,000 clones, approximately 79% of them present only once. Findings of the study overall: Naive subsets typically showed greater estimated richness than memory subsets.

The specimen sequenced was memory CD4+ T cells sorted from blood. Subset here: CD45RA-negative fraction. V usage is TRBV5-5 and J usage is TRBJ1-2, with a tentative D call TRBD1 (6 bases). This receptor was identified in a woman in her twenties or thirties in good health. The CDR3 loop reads CASSRVDRPTNYGYTF. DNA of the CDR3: TGTGCCAGCAGCCGCGTGGACAGACCGACTAACTATGGCTACACCTTC.